The entry that follows covers one TCR beta chain sequence. The source of the sample is a study of blood T cell repertoires in COVID-19. Trimming left V 5 bases short and J 0 bases short, with 14 bases between. This CDR3 is 16 amino acids long. Germline V gives CDR1 MNHNY, CDR2 SVGAGI (reference sequence). TCRdb keeps only in-frame clones here, not all; method: immunoSEQ multiplex PCR. The table records about 45,000 clones, roughly 80% of them present only once. The sequenced material came from peripheral blood. The V call is TRBV6-6, the J call TRBJ1-5; a possible D gene is TRBD1 (6 bases). This clonotype originated in a man between 65 and 85 years old with acute or convalescent COVID-19. CDR3 sequence: CASSTRQVLSNQPQHF. The CDR3 DNA reads as TGTGCCAGCAGTACACGACAGGTCCTTAGCAATCAGCCCCAGCATTTT.